What follows are 2 T cell receptor beta chains derived from one specimen sequenced in a study of blood T cell repertoires in COVID-19 (TCRdb year 2020). The library was generated by the immunoSEQ multiplex PCR assay. TCRdb retrieved this table from immuneACCESS and kept in-frame rearrangements only. Not all clones are present; in checked studies, unresolved V genes account for under half, and no reason is known for the remainder. Across this sample there are 200,000 to 250,000 clones, with around 83% seen only once. The top ten constitute roughly 7.4% of the sample. Sequenced sample: peripheral blood. The receptors were sampled from a woman aged 45-60 years with acute or convalescent COVID-19.

The CDR3 loop reads CSVGWAGTEAFF. Here the CDR3 DNA reads TGCAGCGTTGGGTGGGCAGGCACTGAAGCTTTCTTT. This chain uses TRBV29-1 with TRBJ1-1; no reliable D call. The CDR3 length is 12 residues. Germline CDR1 reads SQVTM; CDR2 reads ANQGSEA. Trimming removed 4 bases at V and 4 bases at J, with 10 bases between.

This sequence joins TRBV6-6 and TRBJ1-3; D not resolved. V lost 6 bases to trimming and J lost 0 bases, with 15 bases between them. This CDR3 comprises 16 residues. Looked up from germline, CDR1 is MNHNY and CDR2 is SVGAGI (reference sequence). The CDR3 loop is CASSSRGRGSGNTIYF. The CDR3 coding sequence is TGTGCCAGCAGCTCCAGAGGCAGAGGCTCTGGAAACACCATATATTTT.